This entry lists 25 T cell receptor beta chains sequenced from one sample in a study of blood T cell repertoires in COVID-19. Produced via immunoSEQ multiplex PCR; TCRdb's table is partial and in-frame only. The sample contains fewer than 110,000 clones, 80% to 85% of which appear only once. Material: peripheral blood. Receptor source: a human donor in a cohort sampled during active COVID-19.

V usage is TRBV12-3 or TRBV12-4 and J usage is TRBJ1-3, with a possible D match to TRBD1 (6 bases). The V end was cut by 6 bases, the J end by 2 bases, with 8 bases between. This CDR3 is built from 13 residues. The CDR3: CASRQGTGNTIYF. CDR3 nucleotide sequence: TGTGCCAGCAGACAGGGAACTGGAAACACCATATATTTT.

J is TRBJ2-7 and V is TRBV7-2; TRBD1 might be the D (6 bases). The CDR3 is 13 residues long. Per germline, CDR1 SGHTA and CDR2 FQGNSA. Between the trimmed V and J ends, which lost 7 bases and 4 bases, there was a span of 14 bases. Here the CDR3 DNA reads TGTGCCAGCACCCAGGGGTCCCGTTACGAGCAGTACTTC. Encoded protein: CASTQGSRYEQYF.

The chain's CDR3 is CASSQGRERNTIYF. In DNA, the CDR3 is TGTGCCAGCAGCCAAGGCAGGGAAAGGAACACCATATATTTT. V and J are TRBV3-1 (or the pseudogene TRBV3-2) and TRBJ1-3; D perhaps matches TRBD1 (5 bases). V dropped 1 base and J dropped 7 bases, with 11 bases sitting between them. Per the germline V gene, CDR1 is LGHDT and CDR2 is YNNKEL (reference sequence). This CDR3 has 14 amino acids.

The chain has TRBV2 and TRBJ1-1, with D hard to call. Trimming cost V 3 bases and J 3 bases, with 11 bases left between them. This CDR3 has 14 residues. Germline-derived CDR1 and CDR2 are SNHLY and FYNNEI. CDR3 in DNA: TGTGCCAGCAGTGACGGAGACGCCGACACTGAAGCTTTCTTT. Translated: CASSDGDADTEAFF.

CDR3 in DNA: TGTGCCAGCAGTTACTCCAGACTAGTCCTTGAAAATGAGCAGTTCTTC. This sequence encodes CASSYSRLVLENEQFF. The rearrangement uses TRBV6-5 and TRBJ2-1, with D perhaps TRBD2 (6 bases). The CDR3 is 16 residues long. The germline V and J ends were trimmed by 0 bases and 7 bases, with 16 bases remaining between them. From germline, CDR1 is MNHEY and CDR2 SVGAGI.

The gene calls are TRBV7-3 and TRBJ2-3; D perhaps matches TRBD1 (6 bases). V shed 5 bases and J shed 2 bases, with 11 bases lying between them. Germline loops: CDR1 SGHTA, CDR2 FQGTGA. CDR3 length: 14 amino acids. CDR3 amino acids: CASSEQGNTDTQYF. CDR3 DNA: TGTGCCAGCAGCGAACAGGGAAACACAGATACGCAGTATTTT.

V gene TRBV30 combines with J gene TRBJ2-2, with D possibly being TRBD1 (5 bases). The germline V gene encodes CDR1 GTSNPN and CDR2 SVGIG (reference sequence). V was clipped by 1 base and J by 1 base, with 10 bases between them. This CDR3 spans 15 amino acids. CDR3 nucleotide sequence: TGTGCCTGGAGTGCTTACAGGCTGAACACCGGGGAGCTGTTTTTT. Translated, it gives CAWSAYRLNTGELFF.

This chain uses TRBV29-1 with TRBJ2-7; 8 bases are a match to TRBD2. The CDR3 spans 12 residues. V lost 4 bases to trimming and J lost 7 bases; unmatched junction nucleotides: 6. CDR1 is SQVTM and CDR2 is ANQGSEA in the germline V gene. The CDR3 DNA is TGCAGCGTTGGGGCCTCGGGGGGGGAGCAGTACTTC. Its translation is CSVGASGGEQYF.

This clone appeared a few times. The genes are TRBV7-9 and TRBJ1-5, with D perhaps matching TRBD1 (6 bases). V lost 5 bases and J 4 bases, leaving 21 bases between the germline ends. CDR1 and CDR2 from the germline V gene are SEHNR and FQNEAQ (reference sequence). This CDR3 comprises 17 residues. CDR3: CASSPGGQLAFNQPQHF. The DNA for the CDR3 is TGTGCCAGCAGCCCGGGGGGGCAGCTTGCCTTTAATCAGCCCCAGCATTTT.

The count of this clone is one. This chain connects TRBV10-3 to TRBJ1-1; 7 bases are a match to TRBD1. Trimming removed 5 bases from V and 4 bases from J; junction bases left unmatched: 7. The CDR3 covers 14 residues. Per germline, CDR1 ENHRY and CDR2 SYGVKD. CDR3 nucleotides: TGTGCCATCAGTCAGGGGGGAGGTGGCACTGAAGCTTTCTTT. Amino acid sequence: CAISQGGGGTEAFF.

The sample holds a few counts of this clone. The V gene is TRBV3-1 (or the pseudogene TRBV3-2), the J gene TRBJ2-1; D might be TRBD1 (5 bases). Germline V gene data show CDR1 as LGHDT and CDR2 as YNNKEL (reference sequence). The V end lost 2 bases, the J end lost 4 bases, and 18 bases lay between the germline ends. CDR3 length: 17 amino acids. The CDR3 region has the DNA TGTGCCAGCAGCCAACAGGACGACAGACACCAATACAATGAGCAGTTCTTC. This codes for CASSQQDDRHQYNEQFF.

The J gene is TRBJ1-1, the V gene TRBV5-6; TRBD1 is a possible D gene (5 bases). The CDR3 totals 15 residues. Trimming pared 0 bases from V and 1 base from J, leaving 10 bases between. Per the germline V gene, CDR1 is SGHDT and CDR2 is YYEEEE. CDR3 amino acids: CASSLGGSANTEAFF. Here the CDR3 DNA reads TGTGCCAGCAGCTTGGGGGGCAGTGCGAACACTGAAGCTTTCTTT.

The rearrangement uses TRBV10-1 and TRBJ2-1; possible D gene TRBD2, 5 bases. Trimming pared 5 bases from V and 4 bases from J, leaving 15 bases between. In germline, CDR1 is WNHNN, CDR2 SYGVQD (reference sequence). There are 15 residues in the CDR3. The CDR3 sequence: CASSSVEAYYNEQFF. The CDR3 DNA sequence: TGCGCCAGCAGTTCTGTGGAGGCTTATTACAATGAGCAGTTCTTC.

The chain joins TRBV11-3 to TRBJ2-1, with 14 bases identical to TRBD2. Looked up from germline, CDR1 is SGHNT and CDR2 is YENEEA. The junction had 2 bases not matched to a gene; V was cut back by 5 bases and J by 5 bases. The CDR3 extends over 15 amino acids. The chain's CDR3 is CASSKGLAGDNEQFF. The CDR3 nucleotides read TGTGCCAGCAGCAAGGGACTAGCGGGAGACAATGAGCAGTTCTTC.

CDR3 nucleotides: TGTGCCTGGAGTGTACAGAATGAAAAACTGTTTTTT. It translates to CAWSVQNEKLFF. The chain is built from TRBV30 and TRBJ1-4; no reliable D call. The length of the CDR3 is 12 residues. Between the trimmed V and J ends, which lost 0 bases and 5 bases, there was a span of 4 bases. CDR1 GTSNPN and CDR2 SVGIG come from the germline V gene (reference sequence).

Remarks on this clone: At one boundary the junction diverges from the germline segment, which might be a read error. The chain is built from TRBV4-1 and TRBJ2-5; D perhaps matches TRBD1 (5 bases). Germline assignment: CDR1 MGHRA and CDR2 YSYEKL. The CDR3 covers 13 residues. The CDR3 loop is CASSQDDTAPGNF. The CDR3, as DNA: TGCGCCAGCAGCCAAGATGATACCGCCCCAGGGAACTTC.

Here the CDR3 reads CASSLTRVNTEAFF. For the CDR3, the DNA is TGTGCCAGCAGCTTAACTCGGGTGAACACTGAAGCTTTCTTT. The chain has TRBV7-2 and TRBJ1-1; D ambiguous. V was pared by 2 bases and J by 0 bases, with 7 bases between. The V gene's germline CDR1 is SGHTA and CDR2 FQGNSA. The length of the CDR3 is 14 residues. Full variable domain (outside the CDR3, taken from reference TRBV7-2 and TRBJ1-1): GAGVSQSPSNKVTEKGKDVELRCDPISGHTALYWYRQSLGQGLEFLIYFQGNSAPDKSGLPSDRFSAERTGGSVSTLTIQRTQQEDSAVYLCASSLTRVNTEAFFGQGTRLTVV.

The chain recombines TRBV11-3 with TRBJ2-1; 9 bases line up with TRBD1. V lost 1 base and J lost 3; bases outside the gene matches: 1. The germline CDR1 and CDR2 sequences are SGHNT and YENEEA. This CDR3 has 15 residues. CDR3 coding DNA: TGTGCCAGCAGCTTAGGGACAGGGGTCTACAATGAGCAGTTCTTC. Protein sequence: CASSLGTGVYNEQFF.

This clone was found a few times. The V call is TRBV6-5, the J call TRBJ2-7; D might be TRBD1 (6 bases). The CDR3 loop spans 13 amino acids. Trimming cost V 6 bases and J 7 bases, with 16 bases left between them. Germline assignment: CDR1 MNHEY and CDR2 SVGAGI. For the CDR3, the DNA is TGTGCCAGCAGAAAACAGGGTCGAGGGGAGCAGTACGTC. Translating it yields CASRKQGRGEQYV.

This clone was observed once. V usage is TRBV28 and J usage is TRBJ2-2, with 9 bases that match TRBD1. After removal of 6 bases from V and 4 bases from J, the junction contained 12 bases not matched to a gene. The germline V gene has CDR1 MDHEN and CDR2 SYDVKM. The CDR3 has 17 residues. CDR3 loop: CASRGSSGQGPTGELFF. CDR3 DNA: TGTGCCAGCAGGGGTTCCTCGGGACAGGGCCCCACCGGGGAGCTGTTTTTT.

The J gene is TRBJ2-6, the V gene TRBV6-5; possibly TRBD1 for D (5 bases). Trimming pared 6 bases from V and 2 bases from J, leaving 11 bases between. CDR3 length: 15 amino acids. Germline V CDR1 and CDR2: MNHEY, SVGAGI. The CDR3 coding sequence is TGTGCCAGCAGCGTCAGGGCCGCTGGGGCCAACGTCCTGACTTTC. It yields the protein CASSVRAAGANVLTF.

The chain is built from TRBV18 and TRBJ2-7; 12 nucleotides match TRBD1. The CDR3 contains 14 residues. The V gene's germline CDR1 is KGHSH and CDR2 LQKENI. The junction had 3 bases not matched to a gene; V was cut back by 5 bases and J by 4 bases. This chain's CDR3 is CASSGDRGLYEQYF. The DNA of the CDR3 is TGTGCCAGCTCAGGGGACAGGGGGCTATACGAGCAGTACTTC.

The chain combines TRBV7-8 with TRBJ2-5, with D perhaps matching TRBD2 (6 bases). The CDR3 totals 14 residues. CDR1 is SGHVS, CDR2 FQNEAQ, per germline. Trimming shortened V by 7 bases and J by 3 bases, and 15 bases separated the two germline ends. CDR3 region: CASTGGSSEETQYF. CDR3 DNA sequence: TGTGCCAGCACCGGGGGTTCTTCCGAAGAGACCCAGTACTTC.

The V gene is TRBV6-2 or TRBV6-3, the J gene TRBJ2-1, with 8 bases that match TRBD2. Germline assignment: CDR1 MNHEY and CDR2 SVGEGT. The CDR3 runs 15 residues. V lost 3 bases to trimming and J lost 1 base; unmatched junction nucleotides: 2. CDR3 DNA sequence: TGTGCCAGCAGTTATGGCGGGAGGTCCTACAATGAGCAGTTCTTC. This gives the protein CASSYGGRSYNEQFF.

The chain links TRBV28 to TRBJ1-5; TRBD1 agrees at 7 bases. V gave up 4 bases and J gave up 3 bases; unmatched junction bases: 3. CDR3 size: 14 residues. Germline CDR1 and CDR2: MDHEN and SYDVKM. The CDR3 protein is CASSSGQANQPQHF. The CDR3 DNA reads as TGTGCCAGCAGTTCCGGACAGGCCAATCAGCCCCAGCATTTT.